The source of this T cell receptor (beta chain) is a study of CD8 T cells in Susac syndrome. Reverse transcription of 0.5 to 1 ug RNA was carried out with random hexamers. Via MiXCR, TCRdb re-called the immunoSEQ multiplex PCR reads, giving one row per CDR3 protein. The sample lists more than 110,000 distinct CDR3 sequences, roughly 94% seen once, with roughly 0.14% in the top ten. This sequence originates from a human donor with Susac syndrome. Sequenced material: CD4+ T cells from PBMCs.

CDR3 region: CASSFGTGQFEKLFF. As DNA, the CDR3 is TGTGCCAGCAGTTTCGGGACAGGGCAATTCGAAAAACTGTTTTTT. The chain employs TRBV12-3 or TRBV12-4 and TRBJ1-4; 9 bases fit TRBD1. The length of the CDR3 is 15 residues. V trimming: 3 bases; J trimming: 8 bases; junction bases outside the gene matches: 7.